This TCR beta chain was retrieved from a study of blood T cells in healthy people across ages. In this sample, this clonotype turned up a few times. The donors, all healthy, were Caucasians living in Russia, aged roughly 6 to 100. Total RNA was extracted at no less than 6 micrograms per sample. A second about 6 to 12 cycle PCR used barcoded and J-beta primers. Each cDNA molecule, via a template-switch adaptor with 12 random nucleotides, was tagged. A single record per CDR3 protein comes from TCRdb applying MiXCR to the 5' RACE reads. Among 540,000 or so distinct CDR3 sequences listed, more than 45% were seen once. This CDR3 region has 14 residues.

The chain joins TRBV21-1 to TRBJ2-7; the table assigns TRBD1, which was not confirmed against the DNA. TRBV21-1 is a pseudogene segment. Sequencing was performed on blood. This TCR was sampled from an elderly man in good health. CDR3 residues: CASSTLQGYNEQYF. CDR3 nucleotides: TGTGCCAGCAGCACTCTACAGGGGTATAACGAGCAGTACTTC.